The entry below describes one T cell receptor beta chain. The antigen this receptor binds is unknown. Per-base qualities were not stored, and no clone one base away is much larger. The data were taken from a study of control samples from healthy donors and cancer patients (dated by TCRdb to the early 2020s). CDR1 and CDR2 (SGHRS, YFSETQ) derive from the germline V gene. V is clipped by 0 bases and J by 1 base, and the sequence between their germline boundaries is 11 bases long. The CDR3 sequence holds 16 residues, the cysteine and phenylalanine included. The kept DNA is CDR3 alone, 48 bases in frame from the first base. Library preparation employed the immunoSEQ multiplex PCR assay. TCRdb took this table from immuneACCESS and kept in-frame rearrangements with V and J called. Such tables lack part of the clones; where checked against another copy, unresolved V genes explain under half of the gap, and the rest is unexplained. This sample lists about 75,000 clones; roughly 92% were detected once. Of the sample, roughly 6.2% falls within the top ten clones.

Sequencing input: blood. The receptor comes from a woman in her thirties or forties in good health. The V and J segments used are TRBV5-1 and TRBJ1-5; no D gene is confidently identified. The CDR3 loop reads CASSLGMSGSNQPQHF. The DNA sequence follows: TGCGCCAGCAGCTTGGGAATGTCAGGCAGCAATCAGCCCCAGCATTTT.